Below, 27 T cell receptor beta chains from the same sample are listed, as sequenced in a study of T-cell reconstitution after alpha-beta-depleted transplantation in children. Using unique molecular identifiers, the investigators prepared the TCRbeta library. MiXCR, applied by TCRdb to the PCR reads, yields one record per CDR3 protein. The table lists some 600,000 distinct CDR3 sequences, approximately 16% of them singletons, with 0.9% to 1.2% in the top ten. The sample here was PBMCs from the stem cell graft donor, taken from the stem cell graft. The receptors stem from a human donor who donated a stem cell graft to a child with acute myeloid leukemia.

This clonotype was picked up a small number of times. The V and J genes are TRBV7-2 and TRBJ2-1, with TRBD2 matching 13 bases. Germline-derived CDR1 and CDR2 are SGHTA and FQGNSA. The CDR3 has 17 amino acids. With V trimmed by 5 bases and J by 0 bases, 4 bases remained unmatched. The CDR3 nucleotides read TGTGCCAGCAGCCTACGACTAGCGGGGGGCTCCTACAATGAGCAGTTCTTC. Protein product: CASSLRLAGGSYNEQFF. The full variable domain, its missing parts supplied by reference TRBV7-2 and TRBJ2-1, is GAGVSQSPSNKVTEKGKDVELRCDPISGHTALYWYRQSLGQGLEFLIYFQGNSAPDKSGLPSDRFSAERTGGSVSTLTIQRTQQEDSAVYLCASSLRLAGGSYNEQFFGPGTRLTVL.

This clonotype appeared a single time. The chain has TRBV24-1 and TRBJ2-2; D is perhaps TRBD1 (6 bases). Germline values: CDR1 KGHDR, CDR2 SFDVKD. CDR3 length equals 14 residues. The V gene lost 5 bases and the J gene lost 5 bases, with 11 bases spanning the gap. The CDR3 sequence: CATSVYQGTGELFF. The CDR3 nucleotides are TGTGCCACCAGTGTTTACCAGGGGACCGGGGAGCTGTTTTTT.

The chain carries TRBV20-1 and TRBJ2-5, with D possibly TRBD2 on 6 matching bases. Germline assignment: CDR1 DFQATT and CDR2 SNEGSKA (reference sequence). Trimming shortened V by 1 base and J by 7 bases, and 19 bases separated the two germline ends. The CDR3 loop spans 15 amino acids. CDR3 sequence: CSARAPHAGRGTQYF. CDR3 bases: TGCAGTGCTAGAGCCCCGCACGCGGGACGGGGGACCCAGTACTTC.

The chain couples TRBV20-1 to TRBJ2-1, with D perhaps matching TRBD2 (7 bases). Germline lookup yields CDR1 DFQATT and CDR2 SNEGSKA (reference sequence). V lost 6 bases to trimming and J lost 6 bases, with 15 bases between them. This CDR3 is built from 13 residues. The DNA for the CDR3 is TGCAGTGCCGGGGGGCCAGTGGGCAATGAGCAGTTCTTC. Residues: CSAGGPVGNEQFF.

This clonotype was observed at least ten times. The CDR3 bases are TGCAGTGCTTGGTTAGCGGGGGAACGCACAGATACGCAGTATTTT. Translating gives CSAWLAGERTDTQYF. This chain links TRBV20-1 with TRBJ2-3; 9 nucleotides agree with TRBD2. CDR3 length equals 15 residues. V lost 5 bases to trimming and J lost 1 base; unmatched junction nucleotides: 7. The germline gives CDR1 DFQATT, CDR2 SNEGSKA (reference sequence).

The chain links TRBV11-2 to TRBJ2-3, with 8 positions matching TRBD2. CDR3 length: 16 amino acids. Trimming cost V 1 base and J 1 base; bases outside gene matches: 4. Germline CDR1 reads SGHAT; CDR2 reads FQNNGV. The CDR3 coding sequence is TGTGCCAGCAGCTTAGGGTTACTAGCGGGCACAGATACGCAGTATTTT. The encoded protein is CASSLGLLAGTDTQYF. The variable domain in full, completed from reference TRBV11-2 and TRBJ2-3, reads EAGVAQSPRYKIIEKRQSVAFWCNPISGHATLYWYQQILGQGPKLLIQFQNNGVVDDSQLPKDRFSAERLKGVDSTLKIQPAKLEDSAVYLCASSLGLLAGTDTQYFGPGTRLTVL.

This clonotype was seen a few times. This sequence joins TRBV6-5 and TRBJ2-2; D gene uncertain. Germline-derived CDR1 and CDR2 are MNHEY and SVGAGI. There are 15 residues in the CDR3. V lost 0 bases and J 5 bases, leaving 10 bases between the germline ends. Here the CDR3 reads CASSYSRQRTGELFF. As DNA, the CDR3 is TGTGCCAGCAGTTACTCGAGGCAACGGACCGGGGAGCTGTTTTTT.

J is TRBJ2-5 and V is TRBV6-6, with D unresolved. The CDR3 sequence is 11 residues long. CDR1 is MNHNY and CDR2 is SVGAGI in the germline V gene (reference sequence). Trimming removed 6 bases from V and 5 bases from J, with 7 bases in between. The DNA for the CDR3 is TGTGCCAGCAGCGAAAGGGAGACCCAGTACTTC. This sequence encodes CASSERETQYF.

CDR3: CASSEIRWREPQHF. The CDR3 coding sequence is TGTGCCAGCAGTGAAATCCGGTGGCGGGAACCCCAGCATTTT. The chain employs TRBV6-1 and TRBJ1-5; D is unresolved. Trimming took 2 bases from V and 10 from J, leaving 15 bases between them. CDR3 length: 14 amino acids. Germline loops: CDR1 MNHNS, CDR2 SASEGT.

The chain has TRBV6-5 and TRBJ2-3; TRBD1 aligns across 10 bases. The CDR3 is 16 residues long. Germline V gene data show CDR1 as MNHEY and CDR2 as SVGAGI. Trimming removed 2 bases from V and 4 bases from J; junction bases left unmatched: 6. This CDR3 is CASSYTMDRGADTQYF. The CDR3 DNA sequence: TGTGCCAGCAGTTACACGATGGACAGGGGGGCAGATACGCAGTATTTT.

The chain combines TRBV28 with TRBJ2-7, with D perhaps TRBD1 or TRBD2 (5 bases each). This CDR3 has 12 residues. V was cut by 6 bases and J by 8 bases, with 14 bases left in between. Germline V gene lookup returns CDR1 MDHEN and CDR2 SYDVKM. CDR3 residues: CASRGTALKQYV. The CDR3 nucleotides are TGTGCCAGCAGGGGGACGGCCCTTAAGCAGTACGTC.

This clonotype has a count of ten or more. V usage is TRBV20-1 and J usage is TRBJ2-3, with unresolved D. V lost 5 bases to trimming and J lost 4 bases, with 19 bases between them. CDR3 length: 15 amino acids. The germline V gene encodes CDR1 DFQATT and CDR2 SNEGSKA (reference sequence). The CDR3 protein is CSAARRMSGPDTQYF. Here the CDR3 DNA reads TGCAGTGCTGCCCGACGAATGAGTGGGCCAGATACGCAGTATTTT.

This clonotype came up many times. The chain uses TRBV6-1 and TRBJ1-6; possibly TRBD1 for D (5 bases). Germline CDR1 is MNHNS and CDR2 is SASEGT. The CDR3 totals 15 residues. Between the trimmed V and J ends, which lost 1 base and 14 bases, there was a span of 18 bases. In nucleotides, the CDR3 is TGTGCCAGCAGTGAAGGTTGGGGCCGAATATTCACCCTCCACTTT. Translation: CASSEGWGRIFTLHF.

This clonotype was observed a handful of times. The CDR3 ends on some other residue instead of the conserved phenylalanine or tryptophan, so this is likely a read error. The DNA is left out, because the CDR3 cannot be placed on it with certainty; the CDR3 is given as TCRdb lists it. The chain has TRBV2 and TRBJ2-1; the listed D gene, TRBD1, was not tested against the DNA. Germline V gives CDR1 SNHLY, CDR2 FYNNEI. The CDR3 is 11 residues long, counting both termini. The CDR3 is CATAEGQDWFA.

V and J are TRBV20-1 and TRBJ2-7; TRBD1 aligns across 7 bases. Germline V CDR1 and CDR2: DFQATT, SNEGSKA (reference sequence). The CDR3 covers 14 residues. V shed 6 bases and J 0 bases; nucleotides not matched to a gene: 8. This chain's CDR3 is CSAYSRDSSYEQYV. The CDR3 DNA reads TGCAGTGCCTACTCCCGGGACAGCTCCTACGAGCAGTACGTC.

The table lists this clonotype with many counts. This chain joins TRBV5-1 and TRBJ2-3, with 7 positions matching TRBD2. J gave up 4 bases and V 6 bases, and 17 bases lay outside the gene matches. The CDR3 has 17 amino acids. The germline V gene encodes CDR1 SGHRS and CDR2 YFSETQ. CDR3 in amino acids: CASITWISGSQADTQYF. Here the CDR3 DNA reads TGCGCCAGCATTACCTGGATTAGCGGGTCACAGGCAGATACGCAGTATTTT. Combining the CDR3 with reference TRBV5-1 and TRBJ2-3 gives the whole variable domain KAGVTQTPRYLIKTRGQQVTLSCSPISGHRSVSWYQQTPGQGLQFLFEYFSETQRNKGNFPGRFSGRQFSNSRSEMNVSTLELGDSALYLCASITWISGSQADTQYFGPGTRLTVL.

The sample holds many counts of this clonotype. The V gene is TRBV7-9, the J gene TRBJ2-5; D ambiguous. The CDR3 length is 14 residues. Trimming stripped 2 bases from V and 0 bases from J, with 7 bases between. Per germline, CDR1 SEHNR and CDR2 FQNEAQ (reference sequence). The CDR3 DNA follows: TGTGCCAGCAGCTTACTGCAATACCAAGAGACCCAGTACTTC. This gives the protein CASSLLQYQETQYF.

This clonotype was recorded many times. The V gene is TRBV5-6, the J gene TRBJ2-5; TRBD2 might be the D (6 bases). This CDR3 contains 14 residues. Per germline, CDR1 SGHDT and CDR2 YYEEEE. Trimming left V 2 bases short and J 5 bases short, with 13 bases between. The CDR3, as DNA: TGTGCCAGCAGCTTACTCACTAGCCGGGAGACCCAGTACTTC. Amino acid sequence: CASSLLTSRETQYF.

This clonotype was counted many times. The chain combines TRBV25-1 with TRBJ2-7; D not resolved. Trimming shortened V by 4 bases and J by 4 bases, and 2 bases separated the two germline ends. The CDR3 runs 10 residues. CDR1 is MGHDK, CDR2 SYGVNS, per germline. CDR3 nucleotides: TGTGCCAGCAGTGGGTACGAGCAGTACGTC. This sequence encodes CASSGYEQYV.

This clonotype was counted at least ten times. V and J are TRBV20-1 and TRBJ1-5; D ambiguous. The CDR3 contains 14 residues. Per the germline V gene, CDR1 is DFQATT and CDR2 is SNEGSKA (reference sequence). V lost 0 bases and J 1 base, leaving 7 bases between the germline ends. CDR3 DNA sequence: TGCAGTGCTAGAGATTTGCCGAGCAATCAGCCCCAGCATTTT. It is translated as CSARDLPSNQPQHF.

The table lists this clonotype with many counts. The V call is TRBV14, the J call TRBJ2-3; D may be TRBD2 (6 bases). This CDR3 is built from 15 residues. V lost 5 bases to trimming and J lost 3 bases, with 15 bases between them. The germline gives CDR1 SGHDN, CDR2 FVKESK. The CDR3 DNA reads as TGTGCCAGCAGCTTCGCCGGGGGAAGGACAGATACGCAGTATTTT. Translated, it gives CASSFAGGRTDTQYF. The full variable domain, with the rest looked up from reference TRBV14 and TRBJ2-3, is EAGVTQFPSHSVIEKGQTVTLRCDPISGHDNLYWYRRVMGKEIKFLLHFVKESKQDESGMPNNRFLAERTGGTYSTLKVQPAELEDSGVYFCASSFAGGRTDTQYFGPGTRLTVL.

The chain links TRBV27 to TRBJ1-5, with TRBD1 as a possible D gene (6 bases). V was pared by 5 bases and J by 6 bases, with 14 bases between. The germline V gene encodes CDR1 MNHEY and CDR2 SMNVEV (reference sequence). The CDR3 consists of 14 residues. The DNA for the CDR3 is TGTGCCAGCAGTCCCGGTAGGGGGGGTCAGCCCCAGCATTTT. Protein product: CASSPGRGGQPQHF.

Only a few counts were recorded for this clonotype. V gene TRBV5-1 combines with J gene TRBJ1-1, with a weak D call TRBD1 (5 bases). From germline, CDR1 is SGHRS and CDR2 YFSETQ. V was clipped by 4 bases and J by 6 bases, with 16 bases between them. The CDR3 runs 14 residues. DNA of the CDR3: TGCGCCAGCAGCCATACCCGCGGGGGGTCTGAAGCTTTCTTT. Encoded protein: CASSHTRGGSEAFF.

This clonotype was observed at least ten times. The V gene is TRBV29-1, the J gene TRBJ2-1, with 12 bases lining up with TRBD2. The germline CDR1 and CDR2 sequences are SQVTM and ANQGSEA. The CDR3 is made up of 20 amino acids. The J segment lost 0 bases and the V segment lost 2 bases, leaving 14 bases of the junction unmatched. The CDR3 DNA sequence: TGCAGCGTTGAAAGTTTTGAACTAGCGGGGGGAAAGAGCTCCTACAATGAGCAGTTCTTC. This codes for CSVESFELAGGKSSYNEQFF.

A note on this clonotype: A junction end diverges from the germline sequence, so it may reflect a read error. V and J are TRBV20-1 and TRBJ1-5; TRBD1 might be the D (5 bases). This CDR3 has 15 amino acids. CDR1 and CDR2 (germline): DFQATT, SNEGSKA (reference sequence). The CDR3 sequence: CCARSGGYGNQPQHF. CDR3 DNA: TGCTGTGCTAGGAGCGGGGGGTACGGCAATCAGCCCCAGCATTTT.

As for this clonotype: A much larger clone lies a single base off, so this may be a read error. The conserved phenylalanine or tryptophan is not found at the CDR3 terminus, so this likely reflects a read error. V is TRBV5-1 and J is TRBJ2-2; a possible D gene is TRBD2 (5 bases). V was pared by 2 bases and J by 8 bases, with 13 bases between. This CDR3 is built from 14 residues. The germline gives CDR1 SGHRS, CDR2 YFSETQ. Here the CDR3 DNA reads TGCGCCAGCAGCTTCGGGCAAGGAGGTGGGGAGCTGTTTCTT. Amino acids: CASSFGQGGGELFL.

This clonotype was seen only a few times. The chain is built from TRBV12-3 or TRBV12-4 and TRBJ1-4, with D possibly matching TRBD1 (5 bases). This CDR3 contains 14 residues. V dropped 1 base and J dropped 8 bases, with 11 bases sitting between them. CDR3 in DNA: TGTGCCAGCAGTTTAGGAGTAACAGGAGAAAAACTGTTTTTT. Translation gives CASSLGVTGEKLFF.